A single sample gave rise to the 20 T cell receptor beta chains below, sequenced in a study of T cells in women clearing cervical HPV infection. The table came from immunoSEQ multiplex PCR; TCRdb's copy has only in-frame clones and leaves some out. The table counts 25,000 to 30,000 clones; around 3.5% lies in the top ten. The material sequenced was blood buffy coat. These receptors originate from a woman aged 18-70 years with a cervical HPV16 infection that either progressed to CIN3+ or cleared (not recorded which).

The DNA read from the CDR3 is TGTGCCAGCAGCTTCCACAGGGAGACACCG. It is translated as CASSFHRETP. The whole CDR3 is CASSFHRETPLFF. This chain connects TRBV7-2 to TRBJ2-2; D possibly corresponds to TRBD1 (6 bases). The read terminates 3 residues ahead of where the CDR3 ends, so the germline J gene completes it. Germline V gene data show CDR1 as SGHTA and CDR2 as FQGNSA. This CDR3 comprises 13 residues.

Concerning this clone itself: The read stops 3 residues short of the end of the CDR3; the missing end is completed from the germline J gene. Different DNA sequences within this sample yield the same CDR3. The chain employs TRBV7-2 and TRBJ2-5; TRBD2 is a possible D gene (6 bases). Germline V gene data show CDR1 as SGHTA and CDR2 as FQGNSA. The ends were cut back, 5 bases at V and 2 bases at J, with 12 bases in the middle. The CDR3 loop spans 14 amino acids. The part of the CDR3 DNA that was read is TGTGCCAGCAGCCCCCGGCGGGGACAAGAGACC. Translating it yields CASSPRRGQET. Given in full, the CDR3 is CASSPRRGQETQYF.

Notes on this clone: The sequence runs out 3 residues before the end of the CDR3; the remainder is reconstructed from the germline J gene. The gene calls are TRBV7-2 and TRBJ1-6; 7 bases fit TRBD1. The CDR3 has 14 residues. CDR1 and CDR2 (germline): SGHTA, FQGNSA. The CDR3 spells CASSLDRQGGTLHF. The part of the CDR3 DNA that was read is TGTGCCAGCAGCTTAGATCGACAGGGAGGCACC.

In regard to this clone: The missing CDR3 end, 3 residues past where the read stops, is filled in from the germline J gene. The V gene is TRBV20-1, the J gene TRBJ2-3; 7 bases are shared with TRBD1. CDR1 and CDR2 (germline): DFQATT, SNEGSKA (reference sequence). V dropped 3 bases and J dropped 2; count of bases not matched to a gene: 11. The CDR3 totals 16 residues. The DNA read from the CDR3 is TGCAGTGCTAGGGATCAAAGGGACAGCGACACAGATACG. Protein product: CSARDQRDSDTDT. The entire CDR3 sequence reads CSARDQRDSDTDTQYF.

A remark on this clone: Read sequence stops 3 residues before the CDR3 end, and the germline J gene provides the missing end. Other DNA sequences in the sample encode the same CDR3. The V gene is TRBV6-2 or TRBV6-3, the J gene TRBJ2-7, with D possibly being TRBD1 (5 bases). Germline lookup yields CDR1 MNHEY and CDR2 SVGEGT. This CDR3 has 14 residues. V lost 0 bases and J 1 base, leaving 7 bases between the germline ends. Here the CDR3 reads CASSYSGASYEQYF. The CDR3 bases that were read are TGTGCCAGCAGTTACTCTGGGGCATCCTACGAG.

With regard to this clone: Sequencing ends 3 residues short of the CDR3 end; the germline J gene provides the rest. Different DNA sequences within this sample yield the same CDR3. This sequence joins TRBV19 and TRBJ1-3; 8 nucleotides agree with TRBD1. The CDR3 is made up of 16 amino acids. Per the germline V gene, CDR1 is LNHDA and CDR2 is SQIVND (reference sequence). V shed 6 bases, J shed 0 bases, and the junction held 7 bases outside the gene matches. The CDR3 spells CASSNRQGISGNTIYF. The part of the CDR3 DNA that was read is TGTGCCAGTAGCAACCGACAGGGGATCTCTGGAAACACC.

Notes on this clone: From the germline J gene comes the end of the CDR3, since the read stops 3 residues before it. V is TRBV6-1 and J is TRBJ2-7; D is possibly TRBD1 (6 bases). The CDR3 is 15 residues long. Germline CDR1 and CDR2: MNHNS and SASEGT. The V end lost 1 base, the J end lost 5 bases, and 15 bases lay between the germline ends. CDR3 residues: CASSEGYREVDEQYF. CDR3 bases read: TGTGCCAGCAGTGAAGGTTACAGGGAAGTCGACGAG.

This clone is deemed medium-sized by its frequency. The read comes to an end 3 residues before the CDR3 does, leaving the germline J gene to fill in the end. The chain has TRBV11-2 and TRBJ2-1; D is uncertain. Deletions cut 2 bases from V and 5 bases from J, with 10 bases between. Germline V gene sequence: CDR1 SGHAT, CDR2 FQNNGV. The CDR3 loop spans 14 amino acids. The covered CDR3 bases are TGTGCCAGCAGCTTACGCTTCCAGGACAATGAG. This translates into CASSLRFQDNE. The whole CDR3 reads CASSLRFQDNEQFF.

Points on this clone: Read data end 3 residues before the CDR3 end; the end is taken from the germline J gene. V gene TRBV19 combines with J gene TRBJ1-1, with D perhaps TRBD1 (5 bases). Germline V gives CDR1 LNHDA, CDR2 SQIVND (reference sequence). This CDR3 region has 12 residues. The V and J ends lost 7 bases and 7 bases respectively, with 13 bases between them. The CDR3 bases that were read are TGTGCCAGTATGGGGGGAAGAATTGAA. Amino acids: CASMGGRIE. The CDR3 as a whole reads CASMGGRIEAFF.

Regarding this clone: The sequenced fragment ends 3 residues before the CDR3 boundary, so the rest is inferred from the germline J gene. The chain combines TRBV7-3 with TRBJ1-5, with a tentative D call TRBD1 (5 bases). V was shortened by 5 bases and J by 7 bases, with 21 bases between the two germline ends. CDR1 SGHTA and CDR2 FQGTGA come from the germline V gene. The CDR3 is made up of 16 amino acids. The sequenced part of the CDR3 DNA is TGTGCCAGCAGCCCAAATAGGGCGCAGGGTGGGCAGCCC. Translating gives CASSPNRAQGGQP. The full CDR3 is CASSPNRAQGGQPQHF.

To note about this clone: One end of the junction fails to match germline, which may point to a read error. Coverage ceases 3 residues before the CDR3 finishes, and the germline J gene fills in the end. V and J are TRBV4-2 and TRBJ2-6; possibly TRBD1 for D (6 bases). Looked up from germline, CDR1 is LGHNA and CDR2 is YNFKEQ. CDR3 length: 16 amino acids. The CDR3 sequence: CASSQDRSSGANVLTF. The DNA read from the CDR3 is TGCGCCAGCAGCCAAGACAGGAGCTCTGGGGCCAACGTC.

A remark on this clone: The read ends 3 residues early relative to the CDR3; the germline J gene fills the gap. The chain has TRBV7-9 and TRBJ1-2; 9 nucleotides line up with TRBD1. V was clipped by 5 bases and J by 3 bases; unmatched bases: 4. The CDR3 spans 14 residues. The germline V gene has CDR1 SEHNR and CDR2 FQNEAQ (reference sequence). The CDR3 sequence: CASSHRDRDYGYTF. Incomplete CDR3 DNA: TGTGCCAGCAGCCACCGGGACAGGGACTATGGC.

Turning to this clone: The CDR3 is cut off 3 residues early in the read; its end comes from the germline J gene. The chain carries TRBV20-1 and TRBJ1-1, with D possibly being TRBD1 (5 bases). V lost 5 bases to trimming and J lost 7 bases, with 14 bases between them. Germline lookup yields CDR1 DFQATT and CDR2 SNEGSKA (reference sequence). The length of the CDR3 is 12 residues. The DNA read from the CDR3 is TGCAGTGCTGGCCAGGGATCCAGTGAA. Translation gives CSAGQGSSE. The CDR3 as a whole reads CSAGQGSSEAFF.

A remark on this clone: The CDR3 end is not reached by the read, which stops 3 residues before it; the germline J gene fills it in. The rearrangement joins TRBV7-9 to TRBJ1-2; D may be TRBD1 (6 bases). CDR3 size: 15 residues. CDR1 is SEHNR, CDR2 FQNEAQ, per germline (reference sequence). The CDR3: CASSLMLGHPYDYTF. The covered CDR3 bases are TGTGCCAGCAGCCTTATGTTGGGACACCCCTACGAC.

A word on this clone: The read halts 3 residues ahead of the CDR3 end, with the missing end drawn from the germline J gene. The chain links TRBV7-2 to TRBJ1-2, with a possible D match to TRBD1 (5 bases). CDR1 is SGHTA, CDR2 FQGNSA, per germline. The V end lost 0 bases, the J end lost 6 bases, and 14 bases lay between the germline ends. The CDR3 loop spans 15 amino acids. CDR3 amino acids: CASSLAAGGGNGYTF. CDR3 bases read: TGTGCCAGCAGCTTAGCTGCGGGGGGTGGGAATGGC.

In the case of this clone: The read halts 3 residues ahead of the CDR3 end, with the missing end drawn from the germline J gene. The genes are TRBV6-1 and TRBJ2-7; D not resolved. Trimming shortened V by 3 bases and J by 6 bases, and 6 bases separated the two germline ends. Germline CDR1 reads MNHNS; CDR2 reads SASEGT. The CDR3 runs 11 residues. CDR3 bases read: TGTGCCAGCAGTGATCTATCCGAG. Translation gives CASSDLSE. Given in full, the CDR3 is CASSDLSEQYF.

Notes on this clone: The CDR3 end lies 3 residues beyond the end of the read and is filled in from the germline J gene. The rearrangement uses TRBV18 and TRBJ2-7; 7 nucleotides line up with TRBD1. Per the germline V gene, CDR1 is KGHSH and CDR2 is LQKENI. V lost 2 bases to trimming and J lost 0 bases; unmatched junction nucleotides: 7. This CDR3 contains 16 residues. CDR3 DNA, as far as it was read: TGTGCCAGCTCACCAAGACAGGGCGAGGGCTCCTACGAG. It codes for CASSPRQGEGSYE. From start to end, the CDR3 is CASSPRQGEGSYEQYF.

With regard to this clone: Germline is not matched at one junction end, which may reflect a read error. The CDR3 end falls 3 residues outside the read, so it is completed with the germline J gene. The V gene is TRBV6-2 or TRBV6-3, the J gene TRBJ1-3, with D hard to call. The CDR3 runs to 11 residues. CDR1 and CDR2 (germline): MNHEY, SVGEGT. The CDR3 bases that were read are TGTGCCAGCAACCGCGGAAACACG. It yields the protein CASNRGNT. The CDR3 in its entirety is CASNRGNTIYF.

Concerning this clone: Read coverage stops 3 residues before the CDR3 terminus; the germline J gene supplies the remainder. The J gene is TRBJ1-5, the V gene TRBV30, with D maybe TRBD1 (6 bases). The germline V and J ends were trimmed by 5 bases and 2 bases, with 10 bases remaining between them. Germline V gives CDR1 GTSNPN, CDR2 SVGIG (reference sequence). This CDR3 contains 13 residues. CDR3 in amino acids: CAWEAGGNQPQHF. The CDR3 bases that were read are TGTGCCTGGGAAGCAGGGGGCAATCAGCCC.

A note on this clone: The read ends 3 residues before the CDR3 terminus; that terminus is restored from the germline J gene. The chain has TRBV7-2 and TRBJ2-7, with D unclear. Germline assignment: CDR1 SGHTA and CDR2 FQGNSA. This CDR3 spans 14 amino acids. Trimming took 2 bases from V and 1 from J, leaving 9 bases between them. The covered CDR3 bases are TGTGCCAGCAGCTTATTAACAGTATCCTACGAG. Translating it yields CASSLLTVSYE. The full CDR3 is CASSLLTVSYEQYF.